Described below is a single T cell receptor beta chain sequence and its context. Its antigen target is currently unknown. The record has no base qualities; no much larger clone is one base away. The data belong to a study of blood T cell repertoires in COVID-19 (dated by TCRdb to the early 2020s). Turning to the overall study: Recovered participants in ImmuneRACE Cohort 3 were defined by two consecutive negative NP/OP PCR tests, clearance by a healthcare professional, or resolution of symptoms. Collaborator samples came from the United States, Italy and Spain and covered acute and convalescent phases of COVID-19. The prospective study material was composed of cDNA or gDNA derived from T cells, B-cell-depleted T cells, or PBMCs. The dataset comprised deeply sampled blood TCRbeta repertoires from subjects exposed to, actively infected with, or recovered from COVID-19. The repertoires were made available in a free public database intended to serve as a resource for research on the immune response to SARS-CoV-2. Samples were obtained from the ongoing ImmuneRACE study (first 160 participants) and from 1,254 subjects provided by 6 global collaborators. The sample metadata nearly always contained a de-identified subject ID, COVID-19 status, age in years and sex. Where HLA class I and class II types were available, the types were taken from metadata supplied by the sample provider, not from assay-based typing.

According to the germline V gene, CDR1 reads MDHEN and CDR2 reads SYDVKM. The CDR3, from cysteine to phenylalanine, totals 15 residues. This entry keeps only the CDR3 DNA: 45 bases, framed from base 1. V and J are truncated by 7 bases and 4 bases respectively, leaving an intervening sequence of 16 bases. Participants in the prospective study were enrolled through a virtual design, were aged roughly 18 to 100 years, and lived in 20 to 30 United States geographic areas. In the prospective study, cohorts were assigned on the basis of participant-reported clinical history obtained from a screening survey and a study questionnaire. In the prospective study, whole blood, serum and a nasopharyngeal or oropharyngeal swab were collected from each participant by mobile phlebotomists. Additional blood draws and questionnaires over an approximately 2-month period could optionally be provided by prospective study participants. Prospective study blood samples were shipped either frozen or at room temperature before DNA extraction.

TCRbeta CDR3 regions were amplified from genomic DNA by means of the immunoSEQ Assay, a bias-controlled multiplex PCR. The source study handled its data this way. Within the assay, amplification of reference gene primers was used to estimate how many nucleated cells each sample contained. Sequence reads were collapsed and filtered to measure the absolute abundance of every unique TCRbeta CDR3 rearrangement. For each sample, productive Simpson clonality was calculated as the square root of Simpson's diversity index over productive rearrangements. This immuneACCESS table, as held by TCRdb, lists in-frame sequences with V and J called but not all clones. Of the missing ones, under half trace to an unresolved V gene in checked studies; the others have no known cause. V, J and clone size derive from that table, while D and trimming were established from the DNA sequence. The sample yields more than 300,000 clones; 87% were counted once. Clones ranked in the top ten supply 1.9% of the sample.

The investigation overall reported the following: Clinical and demographic metadata were provided uncurated, with the amount varying by source and participant.

The sequence was collected from a man aged 40-55 years in a cohort exposed to, infected with or recovered from COVID-19 (not recorded which). The sample was PBMCs or T cells enriched from blood (not recorded which). This chain joins TRBV28 to TRBJ1-4, and possibly TRBD1, on 5 matching bases. The bases read TGTGCCAGCACCCGATACGGGACTCTTAATGAAAAACTGTTTTTT. It specifies CASTRYGTLNEKLFF.